A few counts support the clone carrying this T cell receptor (beta chain). The antigen remains unidentified. Isolated RNA was reverse transcribed in full, so expressed TCRB transcripts were sequenced. Data came from immunoSEQ multiplex PCR; TCRdb stores just in-frame clones and leaves some out. The sample includes about 170,000 clones, approximately 8% of them seen just once. CDR1 SGHRS and CDR2 YFSETQ come from the germline V gene. Germline trimming cut 2 bases from V and 6 bases from J; bases unmatched to any gene: 3. The CDR3 has 14 amino acids. These data come from a study of beta chain features in type 1 diabetes. Findings of the study overall: Fewer insertions but more deletions were seen at VDJ junctions in type 1 diabetes patients. Moderate yet significant TCRB CDR3 shortening was seen in Type 1 diabetes patients in all four CD4+ subsets.

The sequenced material came from central memory CD4+ T cells from blood. This chain joins TRBV5-1 and TRBJ1-4; the match to TRBD1 covers 8 bases. The TCR originated in a young man with type 1 diabetes. CDR3 coding DNA: TGCGCCAGCAGCTTTCAGGGGGCGGATGAAAAACTGTTTTTT. Encoded protein: CASSFQGADEKLFF.